This T cell receptor (beta chain) was sequenced for a study of cytomegalovirus exposure and HLA in healthy donors. Study-level points and caveats: A later analysis found most CMV-associated TCR beta chains apparently HLA-restricted. CMV serostatus was the only recorded immune exposure for donors.

Concerning this clone: Its antigen remains unknown.

Primers: 60 Vbeta forward and 13 Jbeta reverse. Produced via immunoSEQ multiplex PCR; TCRdb's table is partial and in-frame only. The table includes about 160,000 clones, about 85% detected once. The CDR3 runs 16 residues. The V end was cut by 3 bases, the J end by 8 bases, with 20 bases between. Germline loops: CDR1 SGHDT, CDR2 YYEEEE. This sequence was found in a young man in good health and CMV-seropositive. The sample taken for sequencing was PBMCs. The V gene is TRBV5-6, the J gene TRBJ1-4; D may be TRBD1 (6 bases). DNA for the CDR3: TGTGCCAGCAGCTCCCAATATTTACAGGGTAGGGAAAAACTGTTTTTT. Translated: CASSSQYLQGREKLFF.